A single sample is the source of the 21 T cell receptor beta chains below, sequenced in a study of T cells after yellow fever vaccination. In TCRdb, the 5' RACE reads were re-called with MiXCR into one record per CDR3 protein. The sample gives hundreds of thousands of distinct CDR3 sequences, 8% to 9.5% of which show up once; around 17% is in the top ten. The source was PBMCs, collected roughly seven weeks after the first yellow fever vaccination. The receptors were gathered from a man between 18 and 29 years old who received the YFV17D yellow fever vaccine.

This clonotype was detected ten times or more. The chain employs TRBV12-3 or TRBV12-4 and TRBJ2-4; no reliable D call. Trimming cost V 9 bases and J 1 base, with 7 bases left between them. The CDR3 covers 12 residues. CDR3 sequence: CASGRAKNIQYF. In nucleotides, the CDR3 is TGTGCCAGTGGCCGGGCCAAAAACATTCAGTACTTC.

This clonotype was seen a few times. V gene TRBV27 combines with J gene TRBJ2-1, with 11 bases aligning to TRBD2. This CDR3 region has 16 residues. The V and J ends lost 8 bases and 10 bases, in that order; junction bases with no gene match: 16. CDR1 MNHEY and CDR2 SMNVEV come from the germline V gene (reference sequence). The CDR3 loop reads CASSTRYSGGDGEQFF. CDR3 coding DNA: TGTGCCAGCTCCACAAGGTATAGCGGGGGGGATGGAGAGCAGTTCTTC.

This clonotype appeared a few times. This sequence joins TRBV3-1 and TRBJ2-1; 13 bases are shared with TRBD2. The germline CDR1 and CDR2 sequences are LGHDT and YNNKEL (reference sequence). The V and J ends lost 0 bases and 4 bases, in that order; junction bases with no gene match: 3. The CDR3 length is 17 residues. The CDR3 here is CASSQDSLAGGYNEQFF. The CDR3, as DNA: TGTGCCAGCAGCCAAGATTCACTAGCGGGGGGGTACAATGAGCAGTTCTTC.

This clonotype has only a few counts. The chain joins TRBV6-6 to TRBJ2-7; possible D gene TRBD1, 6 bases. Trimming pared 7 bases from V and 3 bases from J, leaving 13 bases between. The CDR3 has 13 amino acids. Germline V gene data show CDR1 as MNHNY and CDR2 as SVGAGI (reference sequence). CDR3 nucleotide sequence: TGTGCCAGCACCTGGGACACTTACTACGAGCAGTACTTC. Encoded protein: CASTWDTYYEQYF.

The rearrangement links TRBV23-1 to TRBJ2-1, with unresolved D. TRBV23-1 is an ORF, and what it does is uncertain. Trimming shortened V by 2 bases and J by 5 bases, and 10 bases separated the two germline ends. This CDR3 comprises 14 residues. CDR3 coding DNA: TGCGCCAGCAGTCAACGAAAGTTCCACAATGAGCAGTTCTTC. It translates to CASSQRKFHNEQFF.

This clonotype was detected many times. The CDR3 region has the DNA TGTGCCAGCAGCGTAGGGGGGGGCTCCTACAATGAGCAGTTCTTC. It yields the protein CASSVGGGSYNEQFF. This chain uses TRBV9 with TRBJ2-1; 7 positions agree with TRBD2. Germline trimming cut 0 bases from V and 0 bases from J; bases unmatched to any gene: 0. Germline CDR1 is SGDLS and CDR2 is YYNGEE. This CDR3 spans 15 amino acids.

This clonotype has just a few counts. The CDR3 DNA sequence: TGTGCCACCAGCAGAGATCTAATGGGTTCGGTTAGAACTAGCGGGGGGCTTAGCACAGATACGCAGTATTTT. This translates into CATSRDLMGSVRTSGGLSTDTQYF. The V gene is TRBV15, the J gene TRBJ2-3; 12 bases match TRBD2. Germline trimming cut 0 bases from V and 0 bases from J; bases unmatched to any gene: 22. The CDR3 length is 24 residues. Germline V lookup: CDR1 LNHNV, CDR2 YYDKDF (reference sequence).

The CDR3 here is CSARDPQADTQYF. In DNA form, the CDR3 reads TGCAGTGCTAGAGATCCACAGGCAGATACGCAGTATTTT. V is TRBV20-1 and J is TRBJ2-3, with D maybe TRBD1 (5 bases). The CDR3 loop spans 13 amino acids. Germline V gene data show CDR1 as DFQATT and CDR2 as SNEGSKA (reference sequence). The V gene lost 0 bases and the J gene lost 4 bases, with 8 bases spanning the gap.

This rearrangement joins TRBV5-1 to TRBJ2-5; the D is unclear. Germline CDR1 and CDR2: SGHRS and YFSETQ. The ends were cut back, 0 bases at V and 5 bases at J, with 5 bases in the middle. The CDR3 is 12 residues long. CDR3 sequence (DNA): TGCGCCAGCAGCTTGGTCTTGGAGACCCAGTACTTC. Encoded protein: CASSLVLETQYF.

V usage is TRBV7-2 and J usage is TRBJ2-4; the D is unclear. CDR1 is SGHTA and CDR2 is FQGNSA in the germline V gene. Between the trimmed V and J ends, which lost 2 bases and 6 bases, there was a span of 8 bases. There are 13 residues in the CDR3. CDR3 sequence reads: CASSLKTTNIQYF. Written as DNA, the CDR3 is TGTGCCAGCAGCTTAAAAACTACAAACATTCAGTACTTC.

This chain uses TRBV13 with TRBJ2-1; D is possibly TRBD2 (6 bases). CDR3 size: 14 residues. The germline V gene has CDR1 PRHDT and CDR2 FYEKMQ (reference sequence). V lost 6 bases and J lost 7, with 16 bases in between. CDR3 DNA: TGTGCCAGCAGTTACACCGGGACTCCGAATGAGCAGTTCTTC. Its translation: CASSYTGTPNEQFF.

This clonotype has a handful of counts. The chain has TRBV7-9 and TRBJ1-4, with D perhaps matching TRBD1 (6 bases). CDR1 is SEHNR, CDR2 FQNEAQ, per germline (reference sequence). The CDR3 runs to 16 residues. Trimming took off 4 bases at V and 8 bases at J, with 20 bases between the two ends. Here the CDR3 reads CASSSPPGGLGEKLFF. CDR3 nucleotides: TGTGCCAGCAGCTCCCCCCCGGGGGGCCTAGGGGAAAAACTGTTTTTT.

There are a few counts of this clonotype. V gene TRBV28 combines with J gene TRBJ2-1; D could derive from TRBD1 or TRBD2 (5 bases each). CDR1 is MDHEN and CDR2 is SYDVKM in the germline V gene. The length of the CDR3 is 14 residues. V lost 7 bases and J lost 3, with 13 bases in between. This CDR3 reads CASTLGTGYNEQFF. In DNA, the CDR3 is TGTGCCAGCACCCTAGGGACGGGCTACAATGAGCAGTTCTTC.

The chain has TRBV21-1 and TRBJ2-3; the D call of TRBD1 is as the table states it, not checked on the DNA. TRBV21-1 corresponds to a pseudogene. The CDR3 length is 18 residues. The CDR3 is CASSNRDPHTVAVNTQYF. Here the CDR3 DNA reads TGTGCCAGCAGCAATCGGGACCCCCATACGGTGGCTGTAAATACGCAGTATTTT.

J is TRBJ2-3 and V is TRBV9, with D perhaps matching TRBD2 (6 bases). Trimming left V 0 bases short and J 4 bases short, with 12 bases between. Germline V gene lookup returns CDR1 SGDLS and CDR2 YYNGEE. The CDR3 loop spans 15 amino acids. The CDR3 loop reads CASSVALSGADTQYF. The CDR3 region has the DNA TGTGCCAGCAGCGTAGCACTATCGGGGGCAGATACGCAGTATTTT.

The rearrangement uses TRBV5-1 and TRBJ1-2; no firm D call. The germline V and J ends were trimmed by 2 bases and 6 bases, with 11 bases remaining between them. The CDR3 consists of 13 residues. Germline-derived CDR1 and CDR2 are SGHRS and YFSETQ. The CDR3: CASSLEGLDGYTF. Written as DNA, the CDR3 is TGCGCCAGCAGCTTAGAGGGTTTGGATGGCTACACCTTC.

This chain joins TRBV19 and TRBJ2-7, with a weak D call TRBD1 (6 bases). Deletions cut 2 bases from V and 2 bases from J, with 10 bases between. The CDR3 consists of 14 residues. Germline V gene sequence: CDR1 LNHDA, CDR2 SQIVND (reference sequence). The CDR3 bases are TGTGCCAGTAGTATAAGGGACAAGACCTACGAGCAGTACTTC. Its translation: CASSIRDKTYEQYF.

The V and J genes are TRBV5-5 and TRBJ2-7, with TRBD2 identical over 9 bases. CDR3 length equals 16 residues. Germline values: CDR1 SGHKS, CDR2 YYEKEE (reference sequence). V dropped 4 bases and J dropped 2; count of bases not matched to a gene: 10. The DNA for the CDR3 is TGTGCCAGCAGCCCGGAGGAGCGGGGGGAAGCCTACGAGCAGTACGTC. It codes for CASSPEERGEAYEQYV.

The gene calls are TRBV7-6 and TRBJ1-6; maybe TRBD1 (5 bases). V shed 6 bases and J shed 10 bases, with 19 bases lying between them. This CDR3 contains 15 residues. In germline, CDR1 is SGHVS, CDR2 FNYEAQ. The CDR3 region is CASSSEAGTGSPLHF. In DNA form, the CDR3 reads TGTGCCAGCAGTTCCGAAGCGGGGACCGGGTCACCCCTCCACTTT.

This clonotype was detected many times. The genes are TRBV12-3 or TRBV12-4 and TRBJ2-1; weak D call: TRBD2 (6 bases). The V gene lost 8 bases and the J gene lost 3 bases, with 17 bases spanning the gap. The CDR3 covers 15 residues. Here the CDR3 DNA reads TGTGCCAGCGTCCTCGGTCGGCGGGGCTACAATGAGCAGTTCTTC. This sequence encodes CASVLGRRGYNEQFF.

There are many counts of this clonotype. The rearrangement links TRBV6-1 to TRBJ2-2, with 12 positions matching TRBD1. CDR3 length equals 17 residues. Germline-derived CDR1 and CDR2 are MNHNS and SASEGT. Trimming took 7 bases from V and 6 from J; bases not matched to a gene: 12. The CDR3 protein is CASTHGPGQGAAGELFF. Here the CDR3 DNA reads TGTGCCAGCACCCACGGTCCGGGACAGGGGGCGGCCGGGGAGCTGTTTTTT.